Listed below are T cell receptor beta chains from one sample, sequenced in a study of siplizumab effects on memory and regulatory T cells. Clones were sequenced by immunoSEQ multiplex PCR, and TCRdb holds only the in-frame ones, with some missing. The profile shows about 120,000 clones, 93% of them singletons. Sequencing used non-Treg CD4+ T cells sorted from blood. The receptors were gathered from a human donor in good health. Both conserved end residues are part of each CDR3. Part of the rows lack a size; the others show once, few, many or a class for expanded clones.

j_call: TRBJ1-5; v_call: TRBV28; clone_size: NA; cdr3_aa: CASVVRGQPQHF
j_call: TRBJ2-5; v_call: TRBV25-1; clone_size: NA; cdr3_aa: CASSLDRDETQYF
j_call: TRBJ1-6; v_call: TRBV6-1; clone_size: NA; cdr3_aa: CTSSEGGGGSPLHF
j_call: TRBJ2-1; v_call: TRBV7-2; clone_size: few; cdr3_aa: CASSLGGTYNEQFF
j_call: TRBJ2-1; v_call: TRBV28; clone_size: NA; cdr3_aa: CASSLGSGYNEQFF
j_call: TRBJ2-1; v_call: TRBV18; clone_size: NA; cdr3_aa: CASSEGQGDEQFF
j_call: TRBJ2-3; v_call: TRBV6-5; clone_size: NA; cdr3_aa: CASSLHRGTDTQYF
j_call: TRBJ1-1; v_call: TRBV7-6; clone_size: NA; cdr3_aa: CASSQTGDKNTEAFF
j_call: TRBJ1-4; v_call: TRBV6-6; clone_size: NA; cdr3_aa: CASSYGGTGEDEKLFF
j_call: TRBJ2-3; v_call: TRBV5-1; clone_size: NA; cdr3_aa: CASSLGLAGGPDTQYF
j_call: TRBJ2-3; v_call: TRBV4-1; clone_size: NA; cdr3_aa: CASSQDPGVAGRSDTQYF
j_call: TRBJ2-7; v_call: TRBV7-2; clone_size: NA; cdr3_aa: CASSLVGTESYEQYF
j_call: TRBJ1-4; v_call: TRBV10-3; clone_size: NA; cdr3_aa: CASRDRNEKLFF
j_call: TRBJ1-5; v_call: TRBV18; clone_size: NA; cdr3_aa: CASSRQDSSNQPQHF
j_call: TRBJ2-7; v_call: TRBV18; clone_size: once; cdr3_aa: CASSPTDGNEQYF
j_call: TRBJ2-7; v_call: TRBV5-5; clone_size: NA; cdr3_aa: CASSLKASGGEQYF
j_call: TRBJ2-1; v_call: TRBV5-6; clone_size: NA; cdr3_aa: CASSLALGEQFF
j_call: TRBJ2-2; v_call: TRBV6-5; clone_size: NA; cdr3_aa: CASKDRAGTGELFF
j_call: TRBJ2-3; v_call: TRBV4-1; clone_size: NA; cdr3_aa: CASSQVGGRGTDTQYF
j_call: TRBJ1-1; v_call: TRBV5-1; clone_size: NA; cdr3_aa: CASSLSAGLNTEAFF
j_call: TRBJ2-3; v_call: TRBV5-4; clone_size: NA; cdr3_aa: CASSLGGASTDTQYF
j_call: TRBJ2-7; v_call: TRBV18; clone_size: NA; cdr3_aa: CASSPVGTAYEQYF
j_call: TRBJ1-5; v_call: TRBV30; clone_size: NA; cdr3_aa: CAWRGNQPQHF
j_call: TRBJ1-5; v_call: TRBV2; clone_size: NA; cdr3_aa: CASKGTGYQPQHF
j_call: TRBJ2-5; v_call: TRBV7-3; clone_size: NA; cdr3_aa: CASSSRTEETQYF
j_call: TRBJ1-1; v_call: TRBV19; clone_size: NA; cdr3_aa: CASSIVPTIGMNTEAFF
j_call: TRBJ1-1; v_call: TRBV11-2; clone_size: once; cdr3_aa: CASSYSLWGRLTEAFF
j_call: TRBJ1-4; v_call: TRBV10-3; clone_size: NA; cdr3_aa: CAISWDREVLFF
j_call: TRBJ2-7; v_call: TRBV4-2; clone_size: NA; cdr3_aa: CASSQDLTSGVNEQYF
j_call: TRBJ1-5; v_call: TRBV19; clone_size: once; cdr3_aa: CASSIGSGGRSQPQHF
j_call: TRBJ1-5; v_call: TRBV6-5; clone_size: NA; cdr3_aa: CASRAQGGNQPQHF
j_call: TRBJ2-5; v_call: TRBV11-2; clone_size: NA; cdr3_aa: CASSAGLADKQETQYF
j_call: TRBJ1-6; v_call: TRBV6-6; clone_size: NA; cdr3_aa: CASSGPTGGQSPLHF
j_call: TRBJ1-5; v_call: TRBV10-3; clone_size: once; cdr3_aa: CAITASGTAASLPSNQPQHF
j_call: TRBJ2-1; v_call: TRBV18; clone_size: NA; cdr3_aa: CASSPGGQGANNEQFF
j_call: TRBJ1-2; v_call: TRBV19; clone_size: NA; cdr3_aa: CASTTGLVGYTF
j_call: TRBJ1-1; v_call: TRBV25-1; clone_size: NA; cdr3_aa: CASSEGKGPKGTEAFF
j_call: TRBJ2-7; v_call: TRBV7-9; clone_size: NA; cdr3_aa: CASSLAATVGEQYF
j_call: TRBJ1-2; v_call: TRBV27; clone_size: NA; cdr3_aa: CASKETDRPNYGYTF
j_call: TRBJ2-2; v_call: TRBV9; clone_size: NA; cdr3_aa: CASSPARAAGELFF
j_call: TRBJ2-3; v_call: TRBV7-2; clone_size: NA; cdr3_aa: CASSLDGPTDTQYF
j_call: TRBJ1-5; v_call: TRBV6-1; clone_size: NA; cdr3_aa: CASTEIGTGSQPQHF
j_call: TRBJ1-4; v_call: TRBV4-1; clone_size: NA; cdr3_aa: CASSITGANEKLFF
j_call: TRBJ1-2; v_call: TRBV6-5; clone_size: once; cdr3_aa: CASSGGTVGYTF
j_call: TRBJ2-1; v_call: TRBV5-1; clone_size: NA; cdr3_aa: CASSLGLTNGDNEQFF
j_call: TRBJ2-7; v_call: TRBV10-3; clone_size: NA; cdr3_aa: CAISGRLAAYEQYF
j_call: TRBJ2-7; v_call: TRBV9; clone_size: NA; cdr3_aa: CASSEGLAGAYEQYF